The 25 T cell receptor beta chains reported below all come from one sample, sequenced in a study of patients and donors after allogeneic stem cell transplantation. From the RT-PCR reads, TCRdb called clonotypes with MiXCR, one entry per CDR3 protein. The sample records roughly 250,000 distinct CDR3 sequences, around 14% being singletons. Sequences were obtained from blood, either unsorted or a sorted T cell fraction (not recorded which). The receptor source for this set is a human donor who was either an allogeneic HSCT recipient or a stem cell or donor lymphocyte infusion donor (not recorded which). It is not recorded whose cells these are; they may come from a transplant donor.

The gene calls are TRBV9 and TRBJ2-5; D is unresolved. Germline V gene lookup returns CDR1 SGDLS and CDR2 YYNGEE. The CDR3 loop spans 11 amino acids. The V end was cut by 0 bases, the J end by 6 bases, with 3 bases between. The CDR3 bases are TGTGCCAGCAGCGTAGGACAGACCCAGTACTTC. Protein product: CASSVGQTQYF.

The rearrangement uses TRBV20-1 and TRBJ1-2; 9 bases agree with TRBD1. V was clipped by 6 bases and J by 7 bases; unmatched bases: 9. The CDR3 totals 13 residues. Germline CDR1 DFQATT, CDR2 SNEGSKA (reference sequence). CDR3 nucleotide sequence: TGCAGTGCCCGGGACAGGGCAGTGGGTGGCTACACCTTC. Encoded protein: CSARDRAVGGYTF.

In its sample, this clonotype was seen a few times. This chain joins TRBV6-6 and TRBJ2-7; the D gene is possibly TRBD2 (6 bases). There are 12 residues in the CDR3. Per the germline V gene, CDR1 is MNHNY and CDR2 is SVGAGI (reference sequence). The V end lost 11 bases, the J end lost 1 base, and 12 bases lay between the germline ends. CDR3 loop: CASARGSYEQYF. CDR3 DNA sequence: TGTGCCTCCGCCCGGGGGTCCTACGAGCAGTACTTC.

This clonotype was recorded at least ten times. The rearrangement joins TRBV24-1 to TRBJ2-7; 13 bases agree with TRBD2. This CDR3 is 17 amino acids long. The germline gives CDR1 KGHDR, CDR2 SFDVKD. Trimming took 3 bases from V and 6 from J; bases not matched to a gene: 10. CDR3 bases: TGTGCCACCAGTGATCCTGGGACTAGCGGGAAGAGGGGCGAGCAGTACTTC. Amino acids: CATSDPGTSGKRGEQYF.

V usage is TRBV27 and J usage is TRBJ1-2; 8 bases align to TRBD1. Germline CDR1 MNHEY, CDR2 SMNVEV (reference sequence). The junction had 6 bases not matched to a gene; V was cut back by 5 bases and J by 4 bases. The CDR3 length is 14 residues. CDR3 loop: CASSPQGAFYGYTF. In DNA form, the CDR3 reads TGTGCCAGCAGTCCCCAGGGGGCCTTCTATGGCTACACCTTC.

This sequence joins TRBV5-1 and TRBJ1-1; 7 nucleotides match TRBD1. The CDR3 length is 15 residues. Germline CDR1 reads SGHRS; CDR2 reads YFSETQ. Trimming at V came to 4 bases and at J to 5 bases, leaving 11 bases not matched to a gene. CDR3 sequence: CASSHTSGGNTEAFF. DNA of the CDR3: TGCGCCAGCAGCCACACCTCAGGGGGTAATACTGAAGCTTTCTTT.

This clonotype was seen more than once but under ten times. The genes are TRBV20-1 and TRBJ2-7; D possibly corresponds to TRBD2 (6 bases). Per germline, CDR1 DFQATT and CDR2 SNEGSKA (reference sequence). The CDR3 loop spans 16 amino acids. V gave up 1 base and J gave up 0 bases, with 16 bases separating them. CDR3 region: CSARGVGGLVSYEQYF. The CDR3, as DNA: TGCAGTGCTAGAGGAGTCGGGGGACTGGTCTCCTACGAGCAGTACTTC.

CDR3 sequence reads: CASSIDSKQFNEQYF. CDR3 nucleotides: TGTGCCAGTAGTATAGATAGTAAACAGTTCAACGAGCAGTACTTC. This chain uses TRBV19 with TRBJ2-7, with D uncertain. Per germline, CDR1 LNHDA and CDR2 SQIVND (reference sequence). The V and J ends lost 0 bases and 5 bases respectively, with 14 bases between them. The CDR3 has 15 residues.

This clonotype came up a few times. The CDR3 loop is CASSALAMNYNEQFF. CDR3 DNA sequence: TGTGCCAGCAGCGCGCTAGCGATGAACTACAATGAGCAGTTCTTC. This chain links TRBV9 with TRBJ2-1; tentative D call: TRBD2 (6 bases). The germline V gene encodes CDR1 SGDLS and CDR2 YYNGEE. Trimming cost V 3 bases and J 3 bases, with 13 bases left between them. This CDR3 spans 15 amino acids.

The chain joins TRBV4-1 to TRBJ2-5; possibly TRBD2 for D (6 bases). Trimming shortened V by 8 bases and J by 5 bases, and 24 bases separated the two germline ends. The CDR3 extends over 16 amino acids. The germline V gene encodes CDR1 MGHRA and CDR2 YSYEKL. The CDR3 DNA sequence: TGCGCCAGCGGATCCCGACCGGGACTGGCCCTGGAGACCCAGTACTTC. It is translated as CASGSRPGLALETQYF.

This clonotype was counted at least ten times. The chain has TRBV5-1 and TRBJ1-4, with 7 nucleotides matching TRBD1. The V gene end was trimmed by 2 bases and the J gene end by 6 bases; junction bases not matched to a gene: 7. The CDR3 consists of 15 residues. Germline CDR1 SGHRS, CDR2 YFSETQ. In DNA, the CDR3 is TGCGCCAGCAGCTTTGGGGACAGCGGGGATGAAAAACTGTTTTTT. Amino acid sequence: CASSFGDSGDEKLFF.

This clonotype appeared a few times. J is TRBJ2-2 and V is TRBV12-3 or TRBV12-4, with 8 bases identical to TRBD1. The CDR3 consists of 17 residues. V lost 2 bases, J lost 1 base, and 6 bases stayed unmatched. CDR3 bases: TGTGCCAGCAGTTTATTGCCAGGGGGCGGGAACACCGGGGAGCTGTTTTTT. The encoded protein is CASSLLPGGGNTGELFF.

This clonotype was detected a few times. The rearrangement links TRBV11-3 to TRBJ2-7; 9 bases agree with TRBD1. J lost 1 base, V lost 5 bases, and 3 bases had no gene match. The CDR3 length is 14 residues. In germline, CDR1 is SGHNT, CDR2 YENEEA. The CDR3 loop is CASSAGQGSYEQYF. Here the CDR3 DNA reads TGTGCCAGCAGCGCCGGACAGGGGTCCTACGAGCAGTACTTC. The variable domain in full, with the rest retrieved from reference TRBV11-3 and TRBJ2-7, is EAGVVQSPRYKIIEKKQPVAFWCNPISGHNTLYWYLQNLGQGPELLIRYENEEAVDDSQLPKDRFSAERLKGVDSTLKIQPAELGDSAVYLCASSAGQGSYEQYFGPGTRLTVT.

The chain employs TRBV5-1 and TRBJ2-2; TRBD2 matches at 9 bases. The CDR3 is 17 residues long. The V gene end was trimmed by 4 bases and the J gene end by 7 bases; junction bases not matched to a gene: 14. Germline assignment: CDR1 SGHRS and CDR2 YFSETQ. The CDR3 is CASSARGGGASGGELFF. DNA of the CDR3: TGCGCCAGCAGCGCCCGCGGCGGGGGGGCATCCGGCGGGGAGCTGTTTTTT.

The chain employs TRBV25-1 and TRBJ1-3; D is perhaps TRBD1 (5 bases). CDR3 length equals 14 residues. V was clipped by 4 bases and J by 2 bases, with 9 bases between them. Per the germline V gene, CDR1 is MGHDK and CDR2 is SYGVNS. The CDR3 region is CASSVGGTGNTIYF. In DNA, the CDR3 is TGTGCCAGCAGTGTCGGGGGGACTGGAAACACCATATATTTT.

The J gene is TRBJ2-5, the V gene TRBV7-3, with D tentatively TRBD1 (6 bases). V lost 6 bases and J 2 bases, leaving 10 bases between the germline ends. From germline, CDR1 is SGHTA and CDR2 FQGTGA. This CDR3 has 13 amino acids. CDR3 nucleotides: TGTGCCAGCAGTACCGGACAGCAAGAGACCCAGTACTTC. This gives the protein CASSTGQQETQYF.

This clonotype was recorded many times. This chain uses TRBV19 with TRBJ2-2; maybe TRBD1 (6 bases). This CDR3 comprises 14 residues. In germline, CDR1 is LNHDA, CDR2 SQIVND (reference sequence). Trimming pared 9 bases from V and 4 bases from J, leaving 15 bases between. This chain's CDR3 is CASQQGMSTGELFF. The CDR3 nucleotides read TGTGCCAGCCAACAGGGAATGAGCACCGGGGAGCTGTTTTTT. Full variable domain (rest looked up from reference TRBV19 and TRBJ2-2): DGGITQSPKYLFRKEGQNVTLSCEQNLNHDAMYWYRQDPGQGLRLIYYSQIVNDFQKGDIAEGYSVSREKKESFPLTVTSAQKNPTAFYLCASQQGMSTGELFFGEGSRLTVL.

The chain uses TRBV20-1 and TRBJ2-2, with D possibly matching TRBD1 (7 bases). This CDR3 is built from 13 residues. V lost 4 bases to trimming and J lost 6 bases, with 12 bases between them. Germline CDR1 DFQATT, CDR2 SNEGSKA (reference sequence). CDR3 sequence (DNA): TGCAGTGCTACAGACAGGGAGGCCGGGGAGCTGTTTTTT. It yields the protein CSATDREAGELFF.

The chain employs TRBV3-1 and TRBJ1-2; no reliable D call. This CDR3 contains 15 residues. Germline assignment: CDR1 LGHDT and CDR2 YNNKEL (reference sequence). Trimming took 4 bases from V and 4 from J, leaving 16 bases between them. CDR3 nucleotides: TGTGCCAGCAGCCTATTTGGCCGGGTAGGCTATGGCTACACCTTC. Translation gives CASSLFGRVGYGYTF.

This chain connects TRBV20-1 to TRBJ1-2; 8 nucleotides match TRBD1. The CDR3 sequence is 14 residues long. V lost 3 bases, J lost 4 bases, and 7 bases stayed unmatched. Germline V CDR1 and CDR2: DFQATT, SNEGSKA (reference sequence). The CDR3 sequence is CSASPDRAVYGYTF. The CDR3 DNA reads TGCAGTGCTAGTCCGGACAGGGCTGTCTATGGCTACACCTTC.

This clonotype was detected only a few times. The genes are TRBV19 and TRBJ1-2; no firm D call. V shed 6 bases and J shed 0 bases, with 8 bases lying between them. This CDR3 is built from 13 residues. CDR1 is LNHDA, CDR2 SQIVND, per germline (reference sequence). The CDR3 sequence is CASRGRANYGYTF. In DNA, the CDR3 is TGTGCCAGTAGAGGTCGGGCTAACTATGGCTACACCTTC. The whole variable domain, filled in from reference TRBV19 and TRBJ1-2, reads DGGITQSPKYLFRKEGQNVTLSCEQNLNHDAMYWYRQDPGQGLRLIYYSQIVNDFQKGDIAEGYSVSREKKESFPLTVTSAQKNPTAFYLCASRGRANYGYTFGSGTRLTVV.

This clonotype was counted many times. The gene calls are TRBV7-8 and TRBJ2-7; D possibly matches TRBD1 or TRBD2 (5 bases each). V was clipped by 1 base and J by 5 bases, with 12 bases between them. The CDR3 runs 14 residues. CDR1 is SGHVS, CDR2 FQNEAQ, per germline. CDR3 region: CASSLETRGNEQYF. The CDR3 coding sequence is TGTGCCAGCAGCTTAGAGACGAGGGGCAACGAGCAGTACTTC. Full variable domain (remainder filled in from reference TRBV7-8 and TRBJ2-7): GAGVSQSPRYKVAKRGQDVALRCDPISGHVSLFWYQQALGQGPEFLTYFQNEAQLDKSGLPSDRFFAERPEGSVSTLKIQRTQQEDSAVYLCASSLETRGNEQYFGPGTRLTVT.

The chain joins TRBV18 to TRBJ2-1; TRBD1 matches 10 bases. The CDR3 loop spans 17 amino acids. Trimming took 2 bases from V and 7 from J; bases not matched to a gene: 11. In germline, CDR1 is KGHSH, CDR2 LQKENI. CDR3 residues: CASSPGPGQGNGNEQFF. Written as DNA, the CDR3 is TGTGCCAGCTCACCAGGACCGGGACAGGGGAATGGGAATGAGCAGTTCTTC.

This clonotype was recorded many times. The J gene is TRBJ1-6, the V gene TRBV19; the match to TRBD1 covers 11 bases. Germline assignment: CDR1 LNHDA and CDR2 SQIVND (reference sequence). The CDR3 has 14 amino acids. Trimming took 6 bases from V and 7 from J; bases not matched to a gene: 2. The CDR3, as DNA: TGTGCCAGTAGCCGGACAGGGGGCAATTCACCCCTCCACTTT. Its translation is CASSRTGGNSPLHF.

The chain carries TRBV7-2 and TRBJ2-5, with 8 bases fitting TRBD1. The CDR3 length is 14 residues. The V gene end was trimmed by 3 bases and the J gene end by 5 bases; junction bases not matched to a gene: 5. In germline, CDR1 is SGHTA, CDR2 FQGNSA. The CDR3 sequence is CASSLRQGWETQYF. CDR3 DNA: TGTGCCAGCAGCTTGCGACAGGGGTGGGAGACCCAGTACTTC.